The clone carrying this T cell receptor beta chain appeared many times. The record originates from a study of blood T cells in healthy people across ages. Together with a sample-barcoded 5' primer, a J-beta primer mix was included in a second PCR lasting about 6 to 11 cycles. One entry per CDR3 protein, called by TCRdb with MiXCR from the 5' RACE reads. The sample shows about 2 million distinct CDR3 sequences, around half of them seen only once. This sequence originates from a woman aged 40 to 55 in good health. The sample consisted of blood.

The CDR3 region is CASSQIRRDTLTDTQYF. DNA of the CDR3: TGTGCCAGCAGCCAAATTAGACGGGACACCCTCACAGATACGCAGTATTTT. The V call is TRBV3-1, the J call TRBJ2-3, with D maybe TRBD1 (6 bases). Germline V gives CDR1 LGHDT, CDR2 YNNKEL (reference sequence). The V end was cut by 2 bases, the J end by 2 bases, with 17 bases between. The CDR3 covers 17 residues.